This TCR beta chain was profiled in a study of blood T cell repertoires in COVID-19. The table came from immunoSEQ multiplex PCR; TCRdb's copy has only in-frame clones and leaves some out. Here the sample spans 200,000 or so clones, roughly 90% being singletons. V trimming: 3 bases; J trimming: 2 bases; junction bases outside the gene matches: 19. Germline V CDR1 and CDR2: SQVTM, ANQGSEA. This CDR3 spans 19 amino acids. Sample: peripheral blood. This chain uses TRBV29-1 with TRBJ2-7, with 10 bases fitting TRBD2. The receptor comes from a man over 45 with COVID-19, enrolled during active disease. Here the CDR3 DNA reads TGCAGCGTTGAGGTGATATCGGCTAGCGGGGGTCCTCTTGCCTACGAGCAGTACTTC. Residues: CSVEVISASGGPLAYEQYF.